This TCR beta chain was obtained from a study of cytomegalovirus exposure and HLA in healthy donors. V lost 0 bases to trimming and J lost 6 bases, with 15 bases between them. The CDR3 extends over 15 amino acids. Germline-derived CDR1 and CDR2 are SGHNT and YYREEE (reference sequence). Generated by immunoSEQ multiplex PCR, the TCRdb table keeps only in-frame clones and is missing some. This sample has around 400,000 clones, with roughly 90% found just once. This receptor was obtained from a woman between 18 and 30 years old in good health and CMV-seronegative. The chain combines TRBV5-4 with TRBJ1-1; D unresolved. Sequencing was performed on PBMCs. CDR3 nucleotides: TGTGCCAGCAGCTTGGAAGGAGGGTTGGTCGCTGAAGCTTTCTTT. This translates into CASSLEGGLVAEAFF.